Detailed here is one T cell receptor (beta chain). This sample is part of a study of blood T cell repertoires in COVID-19. Ages ranged from roughly 18 to 100 years, with residence in 24 US areas. Looked up from germline, CDR1 is SGHAT and CDR2 is FQNNGV. This CDR3 is built from 16 residues. V gave up 2 bases and J gave up 0 bases, with 11 bases separating them. Only in-frame clones appear in the TCRdb table, and some are missing; sequencing was by immunoSEQ multiplex PCR. The table shows nearly 300,000 clones, with approximately 89% occurring only once. The material sequenced was PBMCs or T cells enriched from blood (not recorded which). This receptor was obtained from a woman aged 45 to 65 who had been exposed to COVID-19. This chain joins TRBV11-2 and TRBJ2-1; tentatively, D is TRBD2 (6 bases). Here the CDR3 DNA reads TGTGCCAGCAGCTTAATTGGGGGGAGCTCCTACAATGAGCAGTTCTTC. Its protein product is CASSLIGGSSYNEQFF.